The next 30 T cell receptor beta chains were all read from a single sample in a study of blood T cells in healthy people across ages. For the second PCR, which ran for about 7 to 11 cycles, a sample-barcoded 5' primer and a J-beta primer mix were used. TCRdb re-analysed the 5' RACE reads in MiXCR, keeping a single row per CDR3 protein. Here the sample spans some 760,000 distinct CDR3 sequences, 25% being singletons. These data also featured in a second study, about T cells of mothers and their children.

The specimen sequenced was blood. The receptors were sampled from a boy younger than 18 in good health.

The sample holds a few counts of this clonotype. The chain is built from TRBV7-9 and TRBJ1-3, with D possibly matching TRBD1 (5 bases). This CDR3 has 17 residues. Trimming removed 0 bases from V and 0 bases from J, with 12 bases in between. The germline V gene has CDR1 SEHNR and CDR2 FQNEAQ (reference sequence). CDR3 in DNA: TGTGCCAGCAGCTTAGCGCCCGGACAACACTCTGGAAACACCATATATTTT. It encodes CASSLAPGQHSGNTIYF.

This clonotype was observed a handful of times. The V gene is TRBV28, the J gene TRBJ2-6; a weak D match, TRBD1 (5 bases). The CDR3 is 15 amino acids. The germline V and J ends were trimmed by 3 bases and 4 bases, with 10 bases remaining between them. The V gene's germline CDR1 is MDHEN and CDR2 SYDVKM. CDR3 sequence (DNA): TGTGCCAGCAGTTTCAGGGCCCGGGGGGCCAACGTCCTGACTTTC. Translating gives CASSFRARGANVLTF. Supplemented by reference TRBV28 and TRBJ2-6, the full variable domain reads DVKVTQSSRYLVKRTGEKVFLECVQDMDHENMFWYRQDPGLGLRLIYFSYDVKMKEKGDIPEGYSVSREKKERFSLILESASTNQTSMYLCASSFRARGANVLTFGAGSRLTVL.

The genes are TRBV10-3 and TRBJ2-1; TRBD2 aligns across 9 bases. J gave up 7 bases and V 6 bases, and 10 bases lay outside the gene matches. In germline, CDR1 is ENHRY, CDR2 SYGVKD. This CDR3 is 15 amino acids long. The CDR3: CAIRLEGLAINEQFF. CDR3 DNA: TGTGCCATCAGACTCGAGGGACTAGCTATAAATGAGCAGTTCTTC.

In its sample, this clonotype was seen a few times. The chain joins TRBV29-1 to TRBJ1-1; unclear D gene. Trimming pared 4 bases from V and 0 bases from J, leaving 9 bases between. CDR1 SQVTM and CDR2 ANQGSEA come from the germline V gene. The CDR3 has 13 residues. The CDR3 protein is CSVGSLMNTEAFF. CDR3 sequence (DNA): TGCAGCGTTGGGAGCCTCATGAACACTGAAGCTTTCTTT. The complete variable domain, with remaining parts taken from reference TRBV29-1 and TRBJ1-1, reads SAVISQKPSRDICQRGTSLTIQCQVDSQVTMMFWYRQQPGQSLTLIATANQGSEATYESGFVIDKFPISRPNLTFSTLTVSNMSPEDSSIYLCSVGSLMNTEAFFGQGTRLTVV.

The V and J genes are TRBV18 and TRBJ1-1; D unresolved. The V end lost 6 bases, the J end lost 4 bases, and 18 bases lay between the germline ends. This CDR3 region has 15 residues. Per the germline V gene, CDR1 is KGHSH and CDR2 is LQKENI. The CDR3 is CASSPIMGLGTEAFF. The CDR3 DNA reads TGTGCCAGCTCCCCAATCATGGGGTTAGGCACTGAAGCTTTCTTT. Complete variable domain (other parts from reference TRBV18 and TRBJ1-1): NAGVMQNPRHLVRRRGQEARLRCSPMKGHSHVYWYRQLPEEGLKFMVYLQKENIIDESGMPKERFSAEFPKEGPSILRIQQVVRGDSAAYFCASSPIMGLGTEAFFGQGTRLTVV.

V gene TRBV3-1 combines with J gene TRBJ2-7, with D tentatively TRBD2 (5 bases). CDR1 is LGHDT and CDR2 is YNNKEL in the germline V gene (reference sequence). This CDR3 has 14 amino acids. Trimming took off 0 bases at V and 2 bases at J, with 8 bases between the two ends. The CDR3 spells CASSQETGAYEQYF. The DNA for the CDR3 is TGTGCCAGCAGCCAAGAAACCGGGGCCTACGAGCAGTACTTC.

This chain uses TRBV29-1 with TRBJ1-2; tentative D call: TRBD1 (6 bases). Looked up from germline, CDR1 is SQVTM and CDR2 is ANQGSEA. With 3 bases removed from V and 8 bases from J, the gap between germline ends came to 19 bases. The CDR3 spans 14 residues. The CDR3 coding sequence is TGCAGCGTTGACTGGGGGGCGGTTTCGCTCGGCTACACCTTC. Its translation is CSVDWGAVSLGYTF.

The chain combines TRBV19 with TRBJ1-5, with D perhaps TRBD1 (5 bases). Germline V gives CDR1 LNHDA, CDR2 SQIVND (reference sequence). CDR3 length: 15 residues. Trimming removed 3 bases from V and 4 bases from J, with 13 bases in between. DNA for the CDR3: TGTGCCAGTAGTATGGGGACGAGGGGAAATCAGCCCCAGCATTTT. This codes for CASSMGTRGNQPQHF.

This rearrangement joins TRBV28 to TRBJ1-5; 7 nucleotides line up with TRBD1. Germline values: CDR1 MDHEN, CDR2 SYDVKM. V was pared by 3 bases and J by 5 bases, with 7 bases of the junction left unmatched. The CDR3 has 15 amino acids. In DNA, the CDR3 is TGTGCCAGCAGTTTGCGACGGGACAGTTATCAGCCCCAGCATTTT. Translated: CASSLRRDSYQPQHF.

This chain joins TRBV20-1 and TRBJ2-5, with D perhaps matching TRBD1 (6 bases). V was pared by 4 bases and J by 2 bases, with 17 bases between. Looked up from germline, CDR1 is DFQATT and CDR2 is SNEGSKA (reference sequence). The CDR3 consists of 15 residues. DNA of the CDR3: TGCAGTGCTACCTTCGGGGCAGGGGAACAAGAGACCCAGTACTTC. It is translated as CSATFGAGEQETQYF.

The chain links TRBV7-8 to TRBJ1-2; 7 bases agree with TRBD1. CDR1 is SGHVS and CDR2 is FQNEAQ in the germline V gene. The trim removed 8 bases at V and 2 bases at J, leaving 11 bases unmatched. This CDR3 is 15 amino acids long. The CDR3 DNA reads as TGTGCCAGCGGGATCAGGGGGTTCATAAACTATGGCTACACCTTC. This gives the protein CASGIRGFINYGYTF.

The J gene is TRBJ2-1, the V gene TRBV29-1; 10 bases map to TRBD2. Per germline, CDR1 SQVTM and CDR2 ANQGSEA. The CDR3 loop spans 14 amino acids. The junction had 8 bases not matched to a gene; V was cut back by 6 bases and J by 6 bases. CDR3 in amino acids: CSVIAGGPTNEQFF. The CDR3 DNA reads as TGCAGCGTGATAGCGGGGGGCCCCACCAATGAGCAGTTCTTC.

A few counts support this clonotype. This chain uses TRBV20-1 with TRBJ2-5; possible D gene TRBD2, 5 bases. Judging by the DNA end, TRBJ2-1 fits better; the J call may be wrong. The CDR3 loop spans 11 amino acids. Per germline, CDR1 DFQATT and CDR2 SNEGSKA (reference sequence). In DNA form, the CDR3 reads TGCAGTGCTAGAATGCGGGATGAGCAGTTCTTC. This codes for CSARMRDEQFF.

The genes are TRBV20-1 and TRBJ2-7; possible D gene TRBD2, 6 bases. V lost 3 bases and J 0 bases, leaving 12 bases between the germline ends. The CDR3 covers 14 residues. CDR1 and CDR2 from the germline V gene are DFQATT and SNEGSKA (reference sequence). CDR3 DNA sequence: TGCAGTGCTAGGGTTTGGCGGGACTCCTACGAGCAGTACTTC. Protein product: CSARVWRDSYEQYF.

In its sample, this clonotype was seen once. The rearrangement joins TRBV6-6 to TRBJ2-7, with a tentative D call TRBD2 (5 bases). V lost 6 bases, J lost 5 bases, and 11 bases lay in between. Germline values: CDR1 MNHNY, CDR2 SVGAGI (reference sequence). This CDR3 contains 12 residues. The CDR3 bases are TGTGCCAGCAGAAGCGACGGGGACGAGCAGTACTTC. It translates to CASRSDGDEQYF.

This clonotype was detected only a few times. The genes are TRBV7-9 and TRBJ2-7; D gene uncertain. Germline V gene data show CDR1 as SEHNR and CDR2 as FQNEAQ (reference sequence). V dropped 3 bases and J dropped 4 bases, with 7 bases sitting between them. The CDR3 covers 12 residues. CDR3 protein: CASSFLEYEQYF. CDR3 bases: TGTGCCAGCAGCTTCCTGGAATACGAGCAGTACTTC.

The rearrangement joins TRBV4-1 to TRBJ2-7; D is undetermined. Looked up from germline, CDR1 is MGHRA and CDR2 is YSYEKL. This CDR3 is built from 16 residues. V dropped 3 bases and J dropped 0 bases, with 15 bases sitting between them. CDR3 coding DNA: TGCGCCAGCAGCCAGTGGGCGGTGACGAGCTCCTACGAGCAGTACTTC. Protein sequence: CASSQWAVTSSYEQYF.

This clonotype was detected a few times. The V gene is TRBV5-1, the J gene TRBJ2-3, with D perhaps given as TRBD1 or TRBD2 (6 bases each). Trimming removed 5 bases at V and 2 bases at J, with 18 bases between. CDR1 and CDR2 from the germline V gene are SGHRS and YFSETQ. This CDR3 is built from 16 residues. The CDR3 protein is CASRSMGGSTTDTQYF. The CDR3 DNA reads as TGCGCCAGCAGAAGTATGGGGGGCTCCACCACAGATACGCAGTATTTT. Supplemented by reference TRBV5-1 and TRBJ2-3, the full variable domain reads KAGVTQTPRYLIKTRGQQVTLSCSPISGHRSVSWYQQTPGQGLQFLFEYFSETQRNKGNFPGRFSGRQFSNSRSEMNVSTLELGDSALYLCASRSMGGSTTDTQYFGPGTRLTVL.

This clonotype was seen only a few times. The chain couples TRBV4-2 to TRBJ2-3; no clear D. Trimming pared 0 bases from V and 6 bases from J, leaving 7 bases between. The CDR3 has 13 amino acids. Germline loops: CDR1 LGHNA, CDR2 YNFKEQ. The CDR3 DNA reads TGTGCCAGCAGCCAAGATCAAGGGGATACGCAGTATTTT. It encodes CASSQDQGDTQYF.

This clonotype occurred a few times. CDR3 region: CASSTTRVLNTEAFF. The CDR3 nucleotides are TGTGCCAGCAGCACAACCAGGGTCTTGAACACTGAAGCTTTCTTT. The chain has TRBV7-9 and TRBJ1-1, with TRBD1 as a possible D gene (5 bases). CDR1 is SEHNR, CDR2 FQNEAQ, per germline (reference sequence). CDR3 size: 15 residues. V was clipped by 5 bases and J by 0 bases, with 13 bases between them.

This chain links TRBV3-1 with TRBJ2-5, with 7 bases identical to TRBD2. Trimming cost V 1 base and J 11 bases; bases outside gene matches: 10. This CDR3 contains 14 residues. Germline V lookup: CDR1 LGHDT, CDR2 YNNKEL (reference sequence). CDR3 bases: TGTGCCAGCAGCCAAGCAGCGGGGATAGGGGAGCAGTACTTC. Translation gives CASSQAAGIGEQYF.

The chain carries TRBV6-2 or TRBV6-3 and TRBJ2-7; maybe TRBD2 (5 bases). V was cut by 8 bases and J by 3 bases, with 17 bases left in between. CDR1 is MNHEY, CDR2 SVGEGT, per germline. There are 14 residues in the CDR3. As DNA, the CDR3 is TGTGCCAGCCGAAACCGGGGATCCCTCTACGAGCAGTACTTC. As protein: CASRNRGSLYEQYF.

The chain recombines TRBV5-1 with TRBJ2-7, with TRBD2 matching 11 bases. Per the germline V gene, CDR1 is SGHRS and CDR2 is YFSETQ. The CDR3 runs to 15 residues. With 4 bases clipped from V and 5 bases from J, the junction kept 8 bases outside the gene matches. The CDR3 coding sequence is TGCGCCAGCAGCCGTACTAGCGGGAGTACCCACGAGCAGTACTTC. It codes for CASSRTSGSTHEQYF.

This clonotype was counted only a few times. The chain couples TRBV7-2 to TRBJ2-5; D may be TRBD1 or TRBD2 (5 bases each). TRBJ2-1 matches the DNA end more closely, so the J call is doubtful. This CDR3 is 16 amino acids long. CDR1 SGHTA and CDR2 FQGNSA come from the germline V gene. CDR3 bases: TGTGCCAGCAGCATCCGGGACCCCGGTGCAGGCGGTGAGCAGTTCTTC. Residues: CASSIRDPGAGGEQFF.

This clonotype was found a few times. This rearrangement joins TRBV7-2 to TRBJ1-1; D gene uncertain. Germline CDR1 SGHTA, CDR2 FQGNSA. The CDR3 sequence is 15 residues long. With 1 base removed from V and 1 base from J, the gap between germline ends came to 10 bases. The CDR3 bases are TGTGCCAGCAGCTTAGTCGTCAGGCCGAACACTGAAGCTTTCTTT. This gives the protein CASSLVVRPNTEAFF.

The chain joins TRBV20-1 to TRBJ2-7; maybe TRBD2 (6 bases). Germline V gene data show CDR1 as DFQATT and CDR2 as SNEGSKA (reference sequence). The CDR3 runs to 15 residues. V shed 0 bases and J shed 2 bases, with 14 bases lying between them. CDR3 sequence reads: CSARDPRGITYEQYF. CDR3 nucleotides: TGCAGTGCTAGAGATCCCCGGGGGATAACCTACGAGCAGTACTTC.

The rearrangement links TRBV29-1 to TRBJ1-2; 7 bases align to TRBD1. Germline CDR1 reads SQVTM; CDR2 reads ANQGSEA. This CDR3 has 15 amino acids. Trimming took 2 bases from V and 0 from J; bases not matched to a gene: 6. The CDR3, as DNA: TGCAGCGTTGAAACTTTCGGGACAGCTAACTATGGCTACACCTTC. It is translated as CSVETFGTANYGYTF.

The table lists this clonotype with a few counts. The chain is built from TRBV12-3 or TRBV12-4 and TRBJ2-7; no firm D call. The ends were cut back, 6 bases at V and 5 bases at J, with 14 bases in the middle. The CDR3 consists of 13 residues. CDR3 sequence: CASSPQALDEQYF. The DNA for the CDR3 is TGTGCCAGCAGCCCCCAAGCCCTGGACGAGCAGTACTTC.

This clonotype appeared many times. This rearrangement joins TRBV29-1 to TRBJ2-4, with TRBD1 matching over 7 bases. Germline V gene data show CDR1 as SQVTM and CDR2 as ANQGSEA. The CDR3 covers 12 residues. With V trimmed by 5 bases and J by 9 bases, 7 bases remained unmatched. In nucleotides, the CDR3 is TGCAGCGTTCGACAGGGAGAGACCATTCAGTACTTC. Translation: CSVRQGETIQYF.

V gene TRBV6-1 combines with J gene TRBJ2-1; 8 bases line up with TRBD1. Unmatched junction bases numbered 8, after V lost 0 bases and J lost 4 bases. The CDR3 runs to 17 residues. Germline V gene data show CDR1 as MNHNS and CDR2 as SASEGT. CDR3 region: CASSEAQGAKEYNEQFF. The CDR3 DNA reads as TGTGCCAGCAGTGAAGCGCAGGGGGCAAAGGAGTACAATGAGCAGTTCTTC.